This TCR beta chain originates from a study of blood T cells in healthy people across ages. This clonotype was seen repeatedly, ten times or more. The CDR3 runs to 15 residues. V dropped 4 bases and J dropped 7; count of bases not matched to a gene: 11. In germline, CDR1 is SGHRS, CDR2 YFSETQ. The use of a sample-barcoded 5' primer and a J-beta primer mix characterized a second PCR of 7 to 11 cycles. Each CDR3 protein is one row after TCRdb ran MiXCR on the 5' RACE reads. The sample lists roughly 650,000 distinct CDR3 sequences, roughly 30% seen once, with 15% in the top ten. The chain carries TRBV5-1 and TRBJ2-7; TRBD2 aligns across 10 bases. This TCR derives from a woman aged 80 or over in good health. Material: blood. The CDR3 DNA follows: TGCGCCAGCAGCCACCTAGCGGGGGCCTCCAATGAGCAGTACTTC. This gives the protein CASSHLAGASNEQYF.